The TCR beta chain under discussion was sequenced for a study of cytomegalovirus exposure and HLA in healthy donors. Use of 60 Vbeta and 13 Jbeta primers characterized the PCR. In the original processing: As a later analysis found, there were around 86 million unique TCR beta chains, of which some 9.9 million were shared. Libraries were prepared by immunoSEQ multiplex PCR; TCRdb keeps only in-frame clonotypes and omits some of them. Clonal size and the V and J genes are those of that table, whereas D and trimming came from the DNA. The table lists around 130,000 clones, about 69% of them singletons. Comments on this clone: The antigen is unknown.

Study-wide points: A few chains tied to CMV proved CMV antigen-specific in vitro. The study labeled more than 150 TCR beta chains cytomegalovirus-associated. Solely CMV serostatus was available to characterize immune exposure.

Trimming pared 3 bases from V and 2 bases from J, leaving 5 bases between. The germline V gene has CDR1 MNHNS and CDR2 SASEGT. This CDR3 contains 13 residues. The gene calls are TRBV6-1 and TRBJ1-3; tentative D call: TRBD1 (5 bases). Sequenced input: PBMCs. The sequence derives from a man aged 25-40 years in good health and CMV-seronegative. As DNA, the CDR3 is TGTGCCAGCAGTGACAGGGCTGGAAACACCATATATTTT. This gives the protein CASSDRAGNTIYF.